This record covers a single TCR beta chain. The antigen is unknown. Here immunoSEQ multiplex PCR was the method, and the copy in TCRdb shows in-frame clones only, minus some. In the table there are approximately 46,000 clones, roughly 80% of which are singletons. The data were obtained in a study of fetal regulatory T cell absence and autoimmunity. The study, taken as a whole, reports: The oligoclonal enrichment was interpreted as supporting antigen-driven pancreatic autoimmunity before birth in IPEX syndrome.

The receptor's source is a newborn boy with IPEX syndrome. Sequenced sample: cord blood.

The CDR3 DNA follows: TGCGCCAGCAGCCTAAAGACAGGGTCTGGGGCCAACGTCCTGACTTTC. Translation gives CASSLKTGSGANVLTF. V usage is TRBV4-1 and J usage is TRBJ2-6, with 7 bases that match TRBD1. J gave up 1 base and V 4 bases, and 4 bases lay outside the gene matches. The CDR3 covers 16 residues. In germline, CDR1 is MGHRA, CDR2 YSYEKL.